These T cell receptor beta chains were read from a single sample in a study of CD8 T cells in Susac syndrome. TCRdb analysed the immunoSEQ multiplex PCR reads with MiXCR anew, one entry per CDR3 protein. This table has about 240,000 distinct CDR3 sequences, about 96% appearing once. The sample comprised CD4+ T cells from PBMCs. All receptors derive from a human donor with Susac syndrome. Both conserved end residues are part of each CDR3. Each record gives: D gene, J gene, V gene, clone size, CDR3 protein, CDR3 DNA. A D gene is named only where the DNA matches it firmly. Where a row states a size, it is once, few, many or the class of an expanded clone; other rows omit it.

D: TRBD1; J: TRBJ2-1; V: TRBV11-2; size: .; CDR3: CASTPRGTGAYNEQFF; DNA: TGTGCCAGCACTCCACGGGGGACAGGGGCCTACAATGAGCAGTTCTTC
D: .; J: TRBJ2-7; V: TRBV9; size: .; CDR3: CASSVGPTSYEQYF; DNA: TGTGCCAGCAGCGTAGGCCCTACCTCCTACGAGCAGTACTTC
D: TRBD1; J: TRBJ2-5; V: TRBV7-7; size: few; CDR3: CASSLRTGGQETQYF; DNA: TGTGCTAGCAGCCTTCGGACAGGGGGACAAGAGACCCAGTACTTC
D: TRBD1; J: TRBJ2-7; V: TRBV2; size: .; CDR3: CASRALGQGIHEQYF; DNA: TGTGCCAGCAGGGCCTTGGGACAGGGGATTCACGAGCAGTACTTC
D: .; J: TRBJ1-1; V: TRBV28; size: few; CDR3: CASSSGVTEAFF; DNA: TGTGCCAGCAGTTCAGGTGTGACTGAAGCTTTCTTT
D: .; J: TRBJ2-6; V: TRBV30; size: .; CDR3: CAWRVGGLYSGANVLTF; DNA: TGTGCCTGGAGGGTTGGGGGACTCTACTCTGGGGCCAACGTCCTGACTTTC
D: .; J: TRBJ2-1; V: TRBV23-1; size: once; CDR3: CASTWNRNEQFF; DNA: TGCGCCAGCACATGGAATAGGAATGAGCAGTTCTTC
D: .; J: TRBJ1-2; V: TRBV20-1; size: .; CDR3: CSASRLNYGYTF; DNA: TGCAGTGCTTCTCGACTGAACTATGGCTACACCTTC
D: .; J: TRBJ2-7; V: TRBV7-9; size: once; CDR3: CASSVDGFSYEQYF; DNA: TGTGCCAGCAGCGTCGATGGCTTCTCCTACGAGCAGTACTTC
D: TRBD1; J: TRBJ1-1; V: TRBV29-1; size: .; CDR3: CSVYRRDRPNTEAFF; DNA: TGCAGCGTCTACAGGAGGGACAGGCCCAACACTGAAGCTTTCTTT
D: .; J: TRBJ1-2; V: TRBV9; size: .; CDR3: CASSVGSGPNYGYTF; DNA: TGTGCCAGCAGCGTAGGTAGCGGACCCAACTATGGCTACACCTTC
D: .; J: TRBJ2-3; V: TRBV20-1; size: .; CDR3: CSATVGGITDTQYF; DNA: TGCAGTGCTACCGTCGGCGGGATCACAGATACGCAGTATTTT
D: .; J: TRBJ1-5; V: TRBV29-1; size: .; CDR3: CSVGPDSFQPQHF; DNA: TGCAGCGTTGGGCCCGACAGTTTTCAGCCCCAGCATTTT
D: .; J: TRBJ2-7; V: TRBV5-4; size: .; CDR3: CASSLRQLSSYEQYF; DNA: TGTGCCAGCAGTCTACGACAGTTAAGCTCCTACGAGCAGTACTTC
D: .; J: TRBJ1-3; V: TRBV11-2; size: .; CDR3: CASSLGGLGNTIYF; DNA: TGTGCCAGCAGCTTGGGGGGTCTGGGAAACACCATATATTTT
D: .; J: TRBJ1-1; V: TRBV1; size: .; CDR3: CTSSPRWTENTEAFF; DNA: TGCACCAGCAGCCCACGATGGACCGAGAACACTGAAGCTTTCTTT
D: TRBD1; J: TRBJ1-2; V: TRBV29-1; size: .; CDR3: CSTPRDSAPYGYTF; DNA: TGCAGCACCCCCCGGGACAGTGCTCCCTATGGCTACACCTTC
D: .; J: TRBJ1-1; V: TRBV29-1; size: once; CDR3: CSVQVGTRTEAFF; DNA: TGCAGCGTTCAGGTAGGGACAAGGACTGAAGCTTTCTTT
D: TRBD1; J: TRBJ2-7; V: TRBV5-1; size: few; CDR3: CASSWTGSYEQYF; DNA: TGCGCCAGCAGCTGGACAGGTTCCTACGAGCAGTACTTC
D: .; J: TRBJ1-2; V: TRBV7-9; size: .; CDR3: CASSLDIAGYGYTF; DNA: TGTGCCAGCAGCTTAGATATCGCAGGGTATGGCTACACCTTC
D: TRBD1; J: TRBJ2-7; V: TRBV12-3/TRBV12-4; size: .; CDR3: CASSVAGGINEQYF; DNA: TGTGCCAGCAGTGTGGCAGGGGGCATTAACGAGCAGTACTTC
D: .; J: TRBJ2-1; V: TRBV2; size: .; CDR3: CASSESDRQFF; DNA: TGTGCCAGCAGTGAAAGTGACAGGCAGTTCTTC
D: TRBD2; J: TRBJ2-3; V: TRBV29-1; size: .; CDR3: CSAGLGAKTDTQYF; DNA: TGCAGCGCGGGACTAGGGGCCAAGACAGATACGCAGTATTTT
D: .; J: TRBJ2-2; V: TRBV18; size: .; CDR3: CASSPYPYGELFF; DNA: TGTGCCAGCTCACCCTACCCATACGGGGAGCTGTTTTTT
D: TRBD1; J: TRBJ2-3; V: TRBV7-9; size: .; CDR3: CASSLPGQGGGTQYF; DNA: TGTGCCAGCAGCTTACCGGGACAGGGGGGTGGAACGCAGTATTTT
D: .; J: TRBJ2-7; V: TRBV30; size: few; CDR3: CAWSVTYEQYF; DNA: TGTGCCTGGAGTGTAACCTACGAGCAGTACTTC
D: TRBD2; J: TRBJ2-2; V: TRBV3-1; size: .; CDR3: CASGPPPSGPAGELFF; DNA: TGTGCCAGCGGCCCTCCCCCTAGCGGGCCTGCCGGGGAGCTGTTTTTT
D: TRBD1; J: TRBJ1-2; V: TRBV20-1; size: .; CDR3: CSARTGAYYGYTF; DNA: TGCAGTGCTAGGACAGGGGCTTACTATGGCTACACCTTC
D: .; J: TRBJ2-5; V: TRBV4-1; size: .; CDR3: CASSQDIETQYF; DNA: TGCGCCAGCAGCCAAGATATAGAGACCCAGTACTTC
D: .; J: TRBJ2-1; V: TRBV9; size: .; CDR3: CASSGGQGYLGEQFF; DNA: TGTGCCAGCAGCGGAGGACAAGGGTACCTAGGTGAGCAGTTCTTC
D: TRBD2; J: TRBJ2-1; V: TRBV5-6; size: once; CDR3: CASSLLPSGGKLEQFF; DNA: TGTGCCAGCAGCTTGTTGCCTAGCGGGGGGAAATTAGAGCAGTTCTTC
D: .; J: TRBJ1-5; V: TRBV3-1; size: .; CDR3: CASSQDSLSNQPQHF; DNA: TGTGCCAGCAGCCAAGATAGTCTTAGCAATCAGCCCCAGCATTTT
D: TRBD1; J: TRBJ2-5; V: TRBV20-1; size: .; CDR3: CSARPSGTGIETQYF; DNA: TGCAGTGCTAGGCCTTCCGGGACAGGTATCGAGACCCAGTACTTC
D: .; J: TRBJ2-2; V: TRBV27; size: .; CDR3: CASSLSISSAGELFF; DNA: TGTGCCAGCAGTTTATCGATTAGCTCGGCCGGGGAGCTGTTTTTT
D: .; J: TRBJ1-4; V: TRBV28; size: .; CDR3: CAATGESEKLFF; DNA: TGTGCCGCGACGGGGGAGAGTGAAAAACTGTTTTTT
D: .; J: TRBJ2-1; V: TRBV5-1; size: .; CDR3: CASSLGDGGANEQFF; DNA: TGCGCCAGCAGCTTGGGGGACGGTGGGGCCAATGAGCAGTTCTTC
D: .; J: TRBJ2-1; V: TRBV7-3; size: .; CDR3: CASSLKRAEQFF; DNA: TGTGCCAGCAGCTTGAAGAGGGCTGAGCAGTTCTTC
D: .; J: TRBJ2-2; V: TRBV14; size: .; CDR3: CASSRIQTGELFF; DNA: TGTGCCAGCAGCCGGATTCAGACCGGGGAGCTGTTTTTT
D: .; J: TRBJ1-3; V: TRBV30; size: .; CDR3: CAWSVIPGNTIYF; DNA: TGTGCCTGGAGTGTAATCCCTGGAAACACCATATATTTT
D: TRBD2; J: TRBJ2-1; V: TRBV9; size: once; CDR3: CASSAGGLAGGGEQFF; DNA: TGTGCCAGCAGCGCTGGGGGACTAGCGGGAGGAGGTGAGCAGTTCTTC
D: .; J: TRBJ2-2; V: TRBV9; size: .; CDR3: CASSVEPNTGELFF; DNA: TGTGCCAGCAGCGTCGAACCGAACACCGGGGAGCTGTTTTTT
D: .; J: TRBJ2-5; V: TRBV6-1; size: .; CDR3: CASSNRDLQYF; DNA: TGTGCCAGCAGTAACCGGGACCTCCAGTACTTC
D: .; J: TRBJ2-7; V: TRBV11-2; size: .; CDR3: CASSRRGYEQYF; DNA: TGTGCCAGCAGCCGCCGTGGCTACGAGCAGTACTTC
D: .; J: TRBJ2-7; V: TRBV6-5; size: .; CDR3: CASSYFRAEDEQYF; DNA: TGTGCCAGCAGTTACTTCAGGGCGGAGGACGAGCAGTACTTC
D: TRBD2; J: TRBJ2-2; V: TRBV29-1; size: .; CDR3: CSAKTSGSSTGELFF; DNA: TGCAGCGCAAAAACTAGCGGGAGTTCCACCGGGGAGCTGTTTTTT
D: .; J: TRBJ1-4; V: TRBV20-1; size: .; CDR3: CSIRAATNEKLFF; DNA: TGCAGTATCAGGGCAGCAACTAATGAAAAACTGTTTTTT
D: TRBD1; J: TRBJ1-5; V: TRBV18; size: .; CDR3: CASSPSTGYLRPQHF; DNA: TGTGCCAGCTCACCCTCGACAGGGTACCTACGGCCCCAGCATTTT
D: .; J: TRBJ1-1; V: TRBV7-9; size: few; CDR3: CASSLEAFF; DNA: TGTGCCAGCAGCTTAGAGGCTTTCTTT
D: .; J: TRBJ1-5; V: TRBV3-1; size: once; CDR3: CASSSQQGHNQPQHF; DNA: TGTGCCAGCAGCTCCCAACAGGGCCACAATCAGCCCCAGCATTTT
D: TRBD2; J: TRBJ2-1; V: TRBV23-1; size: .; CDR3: CASSQNDHWGGNEQFF; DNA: TGCGCCAGCAGTCAAAACGACCACTGGGGGGGAAATGAGCAGTTCTTC
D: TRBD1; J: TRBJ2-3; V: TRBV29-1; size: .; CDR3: CSVTGTGGTDTQYF; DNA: TGCAGCGTTACCGGGACAGGGGGGACAGATACGCAGTATTTT
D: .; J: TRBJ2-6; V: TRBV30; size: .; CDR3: CAWRGKGVPTSGANVLTF; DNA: TGTGCCTGGAGGGGTAAGGGCGTACCCACCTCTGGGGCCAACGTCCTGACTTTC
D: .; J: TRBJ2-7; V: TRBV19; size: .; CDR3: CASSIRGFYEQYF; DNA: TGTGCCAGTAGTATTAGAGGGTTCTACGAGCAGTACTTC
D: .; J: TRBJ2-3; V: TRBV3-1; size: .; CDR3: CASSSSGARADTQYF; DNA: TGTGCCAGCAGCTCTTCCGGGGCCAGGGCAGATACGCAGTATTTT
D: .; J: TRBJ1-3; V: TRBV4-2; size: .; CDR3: CASSQGGNGNTIYF; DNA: TGTGCCAGCAGCCAAGGGGGGAATGGAAACACCATATATTTT
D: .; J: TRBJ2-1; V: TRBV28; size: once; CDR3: CASRLLGDNEQFF; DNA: TGTGCCAGCAGGTTACTAGGCGACAATGAGCAGTTCTTC
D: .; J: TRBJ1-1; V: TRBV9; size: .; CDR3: CASSAAWGRTEAFF; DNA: TGTGCCAGCAGCGCAGCGTGGGGGCGGACTGAAGCTTTCTTT
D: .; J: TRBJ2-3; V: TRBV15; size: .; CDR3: CATSRDSAGRADTQYF; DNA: TGTGCCACCAGCAGAGATTCAGCGGGCAGAGCAGATACGCAGTATTTT
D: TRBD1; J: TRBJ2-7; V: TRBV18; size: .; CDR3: CASSPNTGTGILEQYF; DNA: TGTGCCAGCTCACCCAACACCGGGACAGGGATCCTCGAGCAGTACTTC
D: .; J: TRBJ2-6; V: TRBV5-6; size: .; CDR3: CASSATTGSGANVLTF; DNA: TGTGCCAGCAGCGCCACGACAGGTTCTGGGGCCAACGTCCTGACTTTC